This paragraph reports one T cell receptor (beta chain). Germline is not matched at one junction end, which may reflect a read error. The data derive from a study of blood T cell repertoires in COVID-19. Study-wide context: T cells, B-cell-depleted T cells, or PBMCs supplied cDNA or gDNA.

There are 14 residues in the CDR3. Germline values: CDR1 SGHRS, CDR2 YFSETQ. Profiling relied on immunoSEQ multiplex PCR, and the TCRdb table lists in-frame clones only, not all of them. The sample has 40,000 to 50,000 clones, over 80% seen once. The sample consisted of peripheral blood. The chain is built from TRBV5-1 and TRBJ2-1; TRBD2 is a possible D gene (7 bases). The clonotype comes from a woman aged 80 or over with acute or convalescent COVID-19. CDR3 nucleotide sequence: TGCCCCAGCAGCCGGGGGGCGACCTACAATGAGCAGTTCTTC. As protein: CPSSRGATYNEQFF.